This is a list of T cell receptor beta chains from one sample in a study of regulatory T cells in long-lasting Graves disease. TCRdb ran MiXCR on the multiplex PCR reads and lists one entry per CDR3 protein. The repertoire holds approximately 390,000 distinct CDR3 sequences, under 20% seen once, with around 21% in the top ten. These data are also associated with another study on T cells in Graves' hyperthyroidism and ophthalmopathy.

Source: peripheral blood mononuclear cells (PBMCs), taken at new diagnosis, from a patient treated with antithyroid drugs. All receptors come from a woman between 18 and 29 years old with Graves disease. The CDR3 runs from the conserved cysteine through the conserved F or W. D genes are given only for firm matches. Only some rows state a clone size, as once, few, many or a class for expanded clones.

j_gene: TRBJ2-1
abundance: many
v_gene: TRBV20-1
d_gene: TRBD2
CDR3aa: CSALILAGGSFGNEQFF
CDR3nt: TGCAGTGCCCTAATTCTAGCGGGGGGCTCCTTTGGGAATGAGCAGTTCTTC

j_gene: TRBJ1-5
abundance: few
v_gene: TRBV10-3
d_gene: NA
CDR3aa: CAISVSQSNQPQHF
CDR3nt: TGTGCCATCAGTGTATCCCAGAGCAATCAGCCCCAGCATTTT

j_gene: TRBJ1-4
abundance: NA
v_gene: TRBV7-9
d_gene: TRBD1
CDR3aa: CASSENRAGGNEKLFF
CDR3nt: TGTGCCAGCAGCGAAAACAGGGCAGGGGGCAATGAAAAACTGTTTTTT

j_gene: TRBJ2-1
abundance: many
v_gene: TRBV12-3/TRBV12-4
d_gene: NA
CDR3aa: CASLLVNEQFF
CDR3nt: TGTGCCAGCCTACTTGTAAATGAGCAGTTCTTC

j_gene: TRBJ1-3
abundance: many
v_gene: TRBV3-1
d_gene: NA
CDR3aa: CASSQEAAGNTIYF
CDR3nt: TGTGCCAGCAGCCAAGAAGCGGCCGGAAACACCATATATTTT

j_gene: TRBJ2-3
abundance: once
v_gene: TRBV15
d_gene: NA
CDR3aa: CATSPLSDTQYF
CDR3nt: TGTGCCACCAGCCCCCTATCAGATACGCAGTATTTT

j_gene: TRBJ1-1
abundance: many
v_gene: TRBV10-3
d_gene: NA
CDR3aa: CAISERWNTEAFF
CDR3nt: TGTGCCATCAGTGAGCGGTGGAACACTGAAGCTTTCTTT

j_gene: TRBJ2-3
abundance: NA
v_gene: TRBV30
d_gene: TRBD1
CDR3aa: CAWRPGQGSFDSGMSSTDTQYF
CDR3nt: TGTGCCTGGAGGCCGGGACAGGGGAGTTTTGACAGCGGAATGTCTAGCACAGATACGCAGTATTTT

j_gene: TRBJ1-1
abundance: many
v_gene: TRBV15
d_gene: TRBD1
CDR3aa: CATSRGDRDSDTEAFF
CDR3nt: TGTGCCACCAGCAGAGGCGACCGGGACAGTGACACTGAAGCTTTCTTT

j_gene: TRBJ1-2
abundance: NA
v_gene: TRBV4-2
d_gene: NA
CDR3aa: CASSQVSLTTNHGYTF
CDR3nt: TGTGCCAGCAGCCAAGTAAGTCTGACGACTAACCATGGCTACACCTTC

j_gene: TRBJ1-1
abundance: many
v_gene: TRBV30
d_gene: NA
CDR3aa: CAWSGRNTRGTEAFF
CDR3nt: TGTGCCTGGAGTGGCCGGAACACTCGGGGGACTGAAGCTTTCTTT

j_gene: TRBJ2-1
abundance: few
v_gene: TRBV2
d_gene: TRBD2
CDR3aa: CASSRLGRGTEQFF
CDR3nt: TGTGCCAGCAGTCGACTGGGGAGGGGCACTGAGCAGTTCTTC

j_gene: TRBJ1-5
abundance: few
v_gene: TRBV12-3/TRBV12-4
d_gene: TRBD1
CDR3aa: CASSAGQAAGGYSNQPQHF
CDR3nt: TGTGCCAGCAGTGCCGGACAGGCTGCGGGGGGATATAGCAATCAGCCCCAGCATTTT

j_gene: TRBJ2-7
abundance: many
v_gene: TRBV5-1
d_gene: NA
CDR3aa: CASTQSTASYEQYF
CDR3nt: TGCGCCAGCACCCAATCGACTGCCTCCTACGAGCAGTACTTC

j_gene: TRBJ2-1
abundance: many
v_gene: TRBV20-1
d_gene: NA
CDR3aa: CSAREGGVPYNEQFF
CDR3nt: TGCAGTGCTAGAGAAGGAGGGGTCCCCTACAATGAGCAGTTCTTC

j_gene: TRBJ1-3
abundance: many
v_gene: TRBV29-1
d_gene: NA
CDR3aa: CSVVAGYFSGNTIYF
CDR3nt: TGCAGCGTTGTGGCAGGTTACTTCTCTGGAAACACCATATATTTT

j_gene: TRBJ1-5
abundance: NA
v_gene: TRBV14
d_gene: NA
CDR3aa: CASSQDLRSPQHF
CDR3nt: TGTGCCAGCAGCCAAGATCTTCGGTCTCCCCAGCATTTT

j_gene: TRBJ2-1
abundance: many
v_gene: TRBV12-3/TRBV12-4
d_gene: NA
CDR3aa: CASSFGGSNNEQFF
CDR3nt: TGTGCCAGCAGTTTCGGCGGCTCCAACAATGAGCAGTTCTTC

j_gene: TRBJ2-2
abundance: NA
v_gene: TRBV7-8
d_gene: NA
CDR3aa: CASSFWGQLLPRELFF
CDR3nt: TGTGCCAGCAGCTTCTGGGGTCAGCTACTCCCTCGGGAGCTGTTTTTT

j_gene: TRBJ2-3
abundance: NA
v_gene: TRBV7-8
d_gene: TRBD2
CDR3aa: CASSSGTSGGLGDTQYF
CDR3nt: TGTGCCAGCAGCTCCGGGACTAGCGGGGGGCTGGGGGATACGCAGTATTTT

j_gene: TRBJ1-2
abundance: many
v_gene: TRBV18
d_gene: NA
CDR3aa: CASSPGPNYGYTF
CDR3nt: TGTGCCAGCTCACCAGGGCCCAACTATGGCTACACCTTC

j_gene: TRBJ2-5
abundance: NA
v_gene: TRBV5-1
d_gene: NA
CDR3aa: CASSFTGGRGETQYF
CDR3nt: TGCGCCAGCAGCTTTACCGGGGGTAGAGGAGAGACCCAGTACTTC

j_gene: TRBJ1-4
abundance: few
v_gene: TRBV28
d_gene: NA
CDR3aa: CASSFTGRSEKLFF
CDR3nt: TGTGCCAGCAGTTTTACGGGGCGAAGTGAAAAACTGTTTTTT

j_gene: TRBJ1-2
abundance: NA
v_gene: TRBV29-1
d_gene: NA
CDR3aa: CSVYVQGGYGYTF
CDR3nt: TGCAGCGTTTACGTACAGGGAGGCTATGGCTACACCTTC

j_gene: TRBJ2-5
abundance: NA
v_gene: TRBV11-2
d_gene: TRBD1
CDR3aa: CASSSGQIYQETQYF
CDR3nt: TGTGCCAGCAGCTCGGGACAGATTTACCAAGAGACCCAGTACTTC

j_gene: TRBJ2-5
abundance: many
v_gene: TRBV11-2
d_gene: TRBD2
CDR3aa: CASSLDPPSGGQETQYF
CDR3nt: TGTGCCAGCAGCTTAGATCCGCCTAGCGGGGGACAAGAGACCCAGTACTTC

j_gene: TRBJ1-5
abundance: many
v_gene: TRBV20-1
d_gene: NA
CDR3aa: CSARAPLGYSQPQHF
CDR3nt: TGCAGTGCTAGAGCCCCTCTAGGGTATAGCCAGCCCCAGCATTTT

j_gene: TRBJ1-6
abundance: NA
v_gene: TRBV7-3
d_gene: TRBD1
CDR3aa: CASSLQGDHNSPLHF
CDR3nt: TGTGCCAGCAGCCTCCAGGGGGACCATAATTCACCCCTCCACTTT

j_gene: TRBJ1-5
abundance: NA
v_gene: TRBV5-1
d_gene: NA
CDR3aa: CASSTGQPPEEPQHF
CDR3nt: TGCGCCAGCAGCACTGGACAGCCCCCTGAGGAGCCCCAGCATTTT

j_gene: TRBJ2-2
abundance: NA
v_gene: TRBV19
d_gene: TRBD1
CDR3aa: CASGQGFYTGELFF
CDR3nt: TGTGCCAGTGGACAGGGGTTTTATACCGGGGAGCTGTTTTTT

j_gene: TRBJ1-1
abundance: many
v_gene: TRBV11-2
d_gene: NA
CDR3aa: CASSLIMNTEAFF
CDR3nt: TGTGCCAGCAGCCTTATTATGAACACTGAAGCTTTCTTT

j_gene: TRBJ2-5
abundance: NA
v_gene: TRBV24-1
d_gene: NA
CDR3aa: CATSEPGIQRGKTQYF
CDR3nt: TGTGCCACCAGTGAACCCGGGATCCAAAGAGGCAAGACCCAGTACTTC

j_gene: TRBJ1-1
abundance: many
v_gene: TRBV20-1
d_gene: NA
CDR3aa: CSATPGTTEAFF
CDR3nt: TGCAGTGCGACCCCAGGGACTACTGAAGCTTTCTTT

j_gene: TRBJ1-5
abundance: NA
v_gene: TRBV20-1
d_gene: TRBD1
CDR3aa: CSASGQGSNQPQHF
CDR3nt: TGCAGTGCTTCGGGACAGGGTAGCAATCAGCCCCAGCATTTT

j_gene: TRBJ2-7
abundance: many
v_gene: TRBV7-6
d_gene: TRBD2
CDR3aa: CASSLGRASGSASYEQYF
CDR3nt: TGTGCCAGCAGCTTAGGTAGGGCTAGCGGGAGCGCGTCCTACGAGCAGTACTTC

j_gene: TRBJ1-2
abundance: NA
v_gene: TRBV6-1
d_gene: TRBD1
CDR3aa: CASRRQGAYNYGYTF
CDR3nt: TGTGCCAGCAGGAGACAGGGGGCCTATAACTATGGCTACACCTTC

j_gene: TRBJ1-1
abundance: many
v_gene: TRBV12-3/TRBV12-4
d_gene: NA
CDR3aa: CASSSTGNTEAFF
CDR3nt: TGTGCCAGCAGTTCAACAGGGAACACTGAAGCTTTCTTT

j_gene: TRBJ2-7
abundance: many
v_gene: TRBV11-2
d_gene: NA
CDR3aa: CASSHWTTSYEQYF
CDR3nt: TGTGCCAGCAGCCACTGGACAACCTCCTACGAGCAGTACTTC

j_gene: TRBJ2-7
abundance: many
v_gene: TRBV19
d_gene: NA
CDR3aa: CASSMDRDSHYEQYF
CDR3nt: TGTGCCAGTAGTATGGACCGGGACTCACACTACGAGCAGTACTTC

j_gene: TRBJ2-2
abundance: many
v_gene: TRBV7-9
d_gene: NA
CDR3aa: CASRRDTGELFF
CDR3nt: TGTGCCAGCAGAAGAGACACCGGGGAGCTGTTTTTT